The 20 T cell receptor beta chains given below trace back to one sample, sequenced in a study of blood T cell repertoires in COVID-19. Repertoires were generated with immunoSEQ multiplex PCR, while TCRdb's copy carries only in-frame clones and drops some. The sample has 250,000 to 300,000 clones; 80% to 90% are singletons. What was sequenced was PBMCs or T cells enriched from blood (not recorded which). The source of these receptors is a man aged 35 to 55 who had recovered from COVID-19.

In regard to this clone: Other DNA variants within this sample encode the same CDR3. The chain combines TRBV10-3 with TRBJ1-1; D gene unclear. The V and J ends lost 4 bases and 1 base respectively, with 7 bases between them. The CDR3 covers 13 residues. Germline assignment: CDR1 ENHRY and CDR2 SYGVKD. The CDR3 DNA sequence: TGTGCCATCAGTGCAGGTGGGAACACTGAAGCTTTCTTT. This sequence encodes CAISAGGNTEAFF.

V and J are TRBV7-9 and TRBJ1-3, with 10 bases fitting TRBD1. This CDR3 has 15 residues. The germline V gene encodes CDR1 SEHNR and CDR2 FQNEAQ (reference sequence). V shed 5 bases and J 0 bases; nucleotides not matched to a gene: 1. The CDR3 DNA sequence: TGTGCCAGCAGCCGGACAGGGGGCTCTGGAAACACCATATATTTT. It codes for CASSRTGGSGNTIYF.

This sequence joins TRBV6-5 and TRBJ2-7, with 8 bases that match TRBD2. The CDR3 is made up of 14 amino acids. Germline V gives CDR1 MNHEY, CDR2 SVGAGI. J gave up 6 bases and V 5 bases, and 9 bases lay outside the gene matches. In nucleotides, the CDR3 is TGTGCCAGCAGTCCCCCGGGACTAGTACGCGAGCAGTACTTC. This sequence encodes CASSPPGLVREQYF.

This rearrangement joins TRBV11-3 to TRBJ2-7, with a possible D match to TRBD1 (6 bases). Germline values: CDR1 SGHNT, CDR2 YENEEA. V shed 5 bases and J shed 2 bases, with 13 bases lying between them. The CDR3 extends over 14 amino acids. The CDR3 region is CASSARGMPYEQYF. The DNA for the CDR3 is TGTGCCAGCAGCGCGAGGGGGATGCCCTACGAGCAGTACTTC.

V is TRBV7-9 and J is TRBJ2-4; the D gene is possibly TRBD1 (6 bases). There are 16 residues in the CDR3. Germline V lookup: CDR1 SEHNR, CDR2 FQNEAQ (reference sequence). Trimming left V 5 bases short and J 0 bases short, with 14 bases between. The CDR3 sequence: CASSPQGWLAKNIQYF. The CDR3 nucleotides are TGTGCCAGCAGCCCTCAGGGGTGGTTAGCCAAAAACATTCAGTACTTC.

J is TRBJ2-5 and V is TRBV4-1; D remains unclear. Looked up from germline, CDR1 is MGHRA and CDR2 is YSYEKL. V lost 2 bases and J 7 bases, leaving 14 bases between the germline ends. The CDR3 runs 14 residues. CDR3 in DNA: TGCGCCAGCAGCCAACCTTTTGGGCTTGGGACCCAGTACTTC. Translating it yields CASSQPFGLGTQYF.

The chain employs TRBV5-1 and TRBJ2-7, with 7 bases aligning to TRBD1. This CDR3 spans 15 amino acids. Germline V lookup: CDR1 SGHRS, CDR2 YFSETQ. V lost 0 bases to trimming and J lost 3 bases; unmatched junction nucleotides: 6. CDR3 sequence: CASSLDGTELYEQYF. CDR3 bases: TGCGCCAGCAGCTTGGACGGGACAGAACTCTACGAGCAGTACTTC. Complete variable domain (other parts from reference TRBV5-1 and TRBJ2-7): KAGVTQTPRYLIKTRGQQVTLSCSPISGHRSVSWYQQTPGQGLQFLFEYFSETQRNKGNFPGRFSGRQFSNSRSEMNVSTLELGDSALYLCASSLDGTELYEQYFGPGTRLTVT.

CDR3 protein: CASTPGGLVSDTQYF. The CDR3 nucleotides are TGTGCCAGCACTCCGGGGGGACTAGTATCAGATACGCAGTATTTT. The J gene is TRBJ2-3, the V gene TRBV7-7, with 8 nucleotides matching TRBD2. This CDR3 is built from 15 residues. J was trimmed by 4 bases and V by 7 bases; bases with no gene match: 10. Germline V gene data show CDR1 as SSHAT and CDR2 as FNYEAQ (reference sequence).

The chain recombines TRBV15 with TRBJ2-3; possible D gene TRBD2, 6 bases. CDR3 size: 15 residues. The germline gives CDR1 LNHNV, CDR2 YYDKDF (reference sequence). V lost 0 bases, J lost 3 bases, and 10 bases lay in between. CDR3 nucleotides: TGTGCCACCAGCAGAGATCCGGGGAGGACAGATACGCAGTATTTT. It codes for CATSRDPGRTDTQYF.

The rearrangement links TRBV7-9 to TRBJ2-1; tentative D call: TRBD2 (6 bases). Germline V gene lookup returns CDR1 SEHNR and CDR2 FQNEAQ (reference sequence). Trimming left V 7 bases short and J 12 bases short, with 19 bases between. This CDR3 has 13 residues. The CDR3 bases are TGTGCCAGCATCGCTGGAGGGCCCACGGGGCAGTTCTTC. Translating it yields CASIAGGPTGQFF.

The rearrangement joins TRBV19 to TRBJ1-4, with 8 nucleotides matching TRBD1. This CDR3 is 17 amino acids long. The germline gives CDR1 LNHDA, CDR2 SQIVND (reference sequence). V shed 5 bases and J 4 bases; nucleotides not matched to a gene: 12. The CDR3 coding sequence is TGTGCCAGTAGTGCCCGGACAGGGCAGTTTGGTAATGAAAAACTGTTTTTT. Protein: CASSARTGQFGNEKLFF. Full variable domain (remainder filled in from reference TRBV19 and TRBJ1-4): DGGITQSPKYLFRKEGQNVTLSCEQNLNHDAMYWYRQDPGQGLRLIYYSQIVNDFQKGDIAEGYSVSREKKESFPLTVTSAQKNPTAFYLCASSARTGQFGNEKLFFGSGTQLSVL.

The chain has TRBV10-3 and TRBJ1-1; possible D gene TRBD1, 5 bases. Germline-derived CDR1 and CDR2 are ENHRY and SYGVKD. The V gene lost 2 bases and the J gene lost 3 bases, with 13 bases spanning the gap. CDR3 length: 15 amino acids. This CDR3 is CAISEILGPYTEAFF. CDR3 bases: TGTGCCATCAGTGAGATTCTGGGGCCGTACACTGAAGCTTTCTTT.

This clone was observed at least ten times. The chain links TRBV27 to TRBJ1-5, with 9 positions matching TRBD1. The germline CDR1 and CDR2 sequences are MNHEY and SMNVEV (reference sequence). The CDR3 has 15 residues. Trimming cost V 5 bases and J 2 bases; bases outside gene matches: 4. Written as DNA, the CDR3 is TGTGCCAGCAGTCTCGGGACAGGGCGCAATCAGCCCCAGCATTTT. Its translation is CASSLGTGRNQPQHF.

This chain connects TRBV28 to TRBJ2-3, with D unresolved. The V gene lost 6 bases and the J gene lost 4 bases, with 20 bases spanning the gap. This CDR3 has 16 amino acids. CDR1 and CDR2 from the germline V gene are MDHEN and SYDVKM. The CDR3 loop is CASSHSPASRADTQYF. The CDR3 DNA reads as TGTGCCAGCAGCCACTCACCCGCCTCGCGCGCAGATACGCAGTATTTT.

The rearrangement uses TRBV5-1 and TRBJ2-7; tentative D call: TRBD1 (5 bases). Per germline, CDR1 SGHRS and CDR2 YFSETQ. Trimming removed 0 bases from V and 3 bases from J, with 16 bases in between. This CDR3 region has 16 residues. The DNA of the CDR3 is TGCGCCAGCAGCTTGGGGCGACAGCCCGCGTTCTACGAGCAGTACTTC. Its translation is CASSLGRQPAFYEQYF.

The CDR3 sequence: CASSLGLAGSSSGANVLTF. CDR3 in DNA: TGTGCCAGCAGCTTAGGGCTAGCGGGATCCTCCTCTGGGGCCAACGTCCTGACTTTC. This sequence joins TRBV7-7 and TRBJ2-6, with 9 bases that match TRBD2. After removal of 1 base from V and 0 bases from J, the junction contained 7 bases not matched to a gene. In germline, CDR1 is SSHAT, CDR2 FNYEAQ (reference sequence). This CDR3 comprises 19 residues. The complete variable domain, with remaining parts taken from reference TRBV7-7 and TRBJ2-6, reads GAGVSQSPRYKVTKRGQDVTLRCDPISSHATLYWYQQALGQGPEFLTYFNYEAQPDKSGLPSDRFSAERPEGSISTLTIQRTEQRDSAMYRCASSLGLAGSSSGANVLTFGAGSRLTVL.

This chain joins TRBV19 and TRBJ1-5, with unresolved D. This CDR3 contains 15 residues. Germline assignment: CDR1 LNHDA and CDR2 SQIVND (reference sequence). The V end was cut by 5 bases, the J end by 1 base, with 12 bases between. The CDR3 sequence is CASSRRAGSNQPQHF. The CDR3, as DNA: TGTGCCAGTAGTCGGAGGGCGGGAAGCAATCAGCCCCAGCATTTT.

With regard to this clone: Mismatch with germline at one junction end may stem from a read error. The chain links TRBV6-5 to TRBJ2-7, with no clear D. Germline V gene lookup returns CDR1 MNHEY and CDR2 SVGAGI. This CDR3 region has 11 residues. This chain's CDR3 is CASSYSDEQYF. In nucleotides, the CDR3 is TGTGCCAGCAGTTACTCCGACGAGCAGTACTTC.

The chain couples TRBV18 to TRBJ1-1; D possibly corresponds to TRBD1 (6 bases). The V end was cut by 3 bases, the J end by 3 bases, with 8 bases between. The CDR3 contains 13 residues. Germline CDR1 is KGHSH and CDR2 is LQKENI. This chain's CDR3 is CASSPGADTEAFF. The CDR3 region has the DNA TGTGCCAGCTCACCGGGGGCGGACACTGAAGCTTTCTTT.

The chain is built from TRBV28 and TRBJ2-3, with 8 bases that match TRBD2. Germline CDR1 is MDHEN and CDR2 is SYDVKM. Unmatched junction bases numbered 6, after V lost 2 bases and J lost 5 bases. This CDR3 comprises 15 residues. The CDR3 coding sequence is TGTGCCAGCAGTTTAGCCGGGAGGGCGCGAGATACGCAGTATTTT. Protein: CASSLAGRARDTQYF.